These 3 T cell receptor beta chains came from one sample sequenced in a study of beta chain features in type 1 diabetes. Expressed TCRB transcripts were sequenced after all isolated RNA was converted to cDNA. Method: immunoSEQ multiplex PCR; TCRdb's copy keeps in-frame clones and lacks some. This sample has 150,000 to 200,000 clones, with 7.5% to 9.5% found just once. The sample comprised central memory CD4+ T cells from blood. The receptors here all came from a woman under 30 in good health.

In DNA, the CDR3 is TGTGCCAGCAGCCAACAGACCAACGAGCAGTACTTC. It specifies CASSQQTNEQYF. The chain employs TRBV7-9 and TRBJ2-7; D not resolved. Per the germline V gene, CDR1 is SEHNR and CDR2 is FQNEAQ (reference sequence). The CDR3 spans 12 residues. The V end lost 5 bases, the J end lost 5 bases, and 10 bases lay between the germline ends.

CDR3 amino acids: CATSSPGTSHEQFF. CDR3 bases: TGTGCCACCAGCAGTCCCGGGACTAGTCATGAGCAGTTCTTC. The chain is built from TRBV15 and TRBJ2-1; 8 bases map to TRBD2. V was clipped by 3 bases and J by 8 bases; unmatched bases: 6. CDR1 is LNHNV and CDR2 is YYDKDF in the germline V gene (reference sequence). The CDR3 loop spans 14 amino acids.

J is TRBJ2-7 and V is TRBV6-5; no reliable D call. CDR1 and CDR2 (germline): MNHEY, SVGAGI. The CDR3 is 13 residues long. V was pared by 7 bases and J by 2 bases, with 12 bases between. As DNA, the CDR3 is TGTGCCAGCATGCATGAGATCACCTACGAGCAGTACTTC. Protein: CASMHEITYEQYF.